The next 17 T cell receptor beta chains were all read from a single sample in a study of human T cells and chemical hapten exposure. TCRdb redid the calling of the RACE reads with MiXCR, one entry per CDR3 protein. Found here are about 90,000 distinct CDR3 sequences, about 8% of them singletons; the top ten hold just over 2.5%. As for time point: pre-sensitization, week 0. This sample's treatment: therapeutic diphenylcyclopropenone sensitization with weekly scalp DPC. The sample was whole blood, taken in connection with sensitization to the hapten diphenylcyclopropenone (DPC). The receptors originated from a man between 40 and 49 years old with alopecia areata. Some clones in this sample may be carry-over from other donors' samples.

This clonotype was counted only a few times. The chain joins TRBV6-2 or TRBV6-3 to TRBJ2-3; 7 bases agree with TRBD1. Losses at the gene ends were 8 bases for V and 4 bases for J; bases not matched to a gene: 0. Germline lookup yields CDR1 MNHEY and CDR2 SVGEGT. The CDR3 has 11 amino acids. The CDR3 protein is CASGQADTQYF. The DNA of the CDR3 is TGTGCCAGCGGACAGGCAGATACGCAGTATTTT.

This clonotype has only a few counts. This chain uses TRBV7-8 with TRBJ2-7; 8 nucleotides agree with TRBD1. Germline V gives CDR1 SGHVS, CDR2 FQNEAQ. With 5 bases clipped from V and 6 bases from J, the junction kept 9 bases outside the gene matches. The CDR3 sequence is 14 residues long. The CDR3 region has the DNA TGTGCCAGCAGCATCGGACAGGGAATCACCGAGCAGTACGTC. Its translation is CASSIGQGITEQYV.

At least ten counts were recorded for this clonotype. This rearrangement joins TRBV14 to TRBJ2-5; 9 nucleotides agree with TRBD1. V lost 4 bases and J lost 4; bases outside the gene matches: 7. The germline V gene encodes CDR1 SGHDN and CDR2 FVKESK. This CDR3 has 15 amino acids. CDR3 sequence (DNA): TGTGCCAGCAGCCTATGGACAGGGGCTGGAGAGACCCAGTACTTC. This gives the protein CASSLWTGAGETQYF. Based on the CDR3 plus reference TRBV14 and TRBJ2-5, the full variable domain is EAGVTQFPSHSVIEKGQTVTLRCDPISGHDNLYWYRRVMGKEIKFLLHFVKESKQDESGMPNNRFLAERTGGTYSTLKVQPAELEDSGVYFCASSLWTGAGETQYFGPGTRLLVL.

This clonotype was detected ten times or more. The chain combines TRBV12-3 or TRBV12-4 with TRBJ2-7, with D hard to call. The germline V and J ends were trimmed by 1 base and 3 bases, with 7 bases remaining between them. The CDR3 contains 13 residues. CDR3 bases: TGTGCCAGCAGTTTAGTTATGGGCTACGAGCAGTACTTC. It encodes CASSLVMGYEQYF.

This rearrangement joins TRBV9 to TRBJ1-5; no clear D gene. Germline V CDR1 and CDR2: SGDLS, YYNGEE. The CDR3 sequence is 19 residues long. Trimming stripped 8 bases from V and 0 bases from J, with 27 bases between. CDR3 DNA: TGTGCCAGAACGCCAACCAATAGCCGGGCAGGCAATAGCAATCAGCCCCAGCATTTT. It specifies CARTPTNSRAGNSNQPQHF.

V gene TRBV5-1 combines with J gene TRBJ2-3, with TRBD2 matching 10 bases. CDR1 SGHRS and CDR2 YFSETQ come from the germline V gene. With 3 bases clipped from V and 2 bases from J, the junction kept 9 bases outside the gene matches. This CDR3 region has 17 residues. DNA of the CDR3: TGCGCCAGCAGCTGGGGCCTACTAGCGGGGTCCACAGATACGCAGTATTTT. This sequence encodes CASSWGLLAGSTDTQYF.

The CDR3 protein is CASSVTAGPGNTIYF. CDR3 nucleotides: TGTGCCAGCAGCGTAACGGCAGGGCCTGGAAACACCATATATTTT. The chain combines TRBV9 with TRBJ1-3; weak D call: TRBD1 (5 bases). The germline CDR1 and CDR2 sequences are SGDLS and YYNGEE. V was shortened by 1 base and J by 2 bases, with 10 bases between the two germline ends. CDR3 length equals 15 residues.

This clonotype was seen ten or more times. V gene TRBV6-2 or TRBV6-3 combines with J gene TRBJ1-1, with 7 positions matching TRBD1. V shed 10 bases and J 4 bases; nucleotides not matched to a gene: 9. The CDR3 is 13 residues long. CDR1 and CDR2 (germline): MNHEY, SVGEGT. The CDR3 here is CAIHPGQITEAFF. The CDR3 bases are TGTGCCATACACCCGGGACAGATCACTGAAGCTTTCTTT.

V and J are TRBV11-2 and TRBJ2-1, with TRBD1 identical over 7 bases. The CDR3 is made up of 16 amino acids. The germline V gene encodes CDR1 SGHAT and CDR2 FQNNGV. Germline trimming cut 5 bases from V and 4 bases from J; bases unmatched to any gene: 11. The CDR3 is CASSTDTGQSYNEQFF. The CDR3, as DNA: TGTGCCAGCAGCACGGATACGGGACAGAGTTACAATGAGCAGTTCTTC.

This rearrangement joins TRBV2 to TRBJ2-3; the match to TRBD1 covers 7 bases. Germline loops: CDR1 SNHLY, CDR2 FYNNEI. J gave up 2 bases and V 2 bases, and 1 base lay outside the gene matches. The CDR3 has 14 amino acids. CDR3 sequence: CASSERGPTDTQYF. For the CDR3, the DNA is TGTGCCAGCAGTGAAAGGGGGCCCACAGATACGCAGTATTTT.

This clonotype was counted at least ten times. The chain couples TRBV29-1 to TRBJ2-2, with a tentative D call TRBD1 (6 bases). CDR1 is SQVTM and CDR2 is ANQGSEA in the germline V gene. The CDR3 is 15 amino acids. Trimming left V 7 bases short and J 5 bases short, with 20 bases between. The CDR3 reads CSAYGHPQGTGELFF. In nucleotides, the CDR3 is TGCAGCGCCTACGGACATCCCCAGGGGACCGGGGAGCTGTTTTTT.

There are a few counts of this clonotype. The chain couples TRBV7-9 to TRBJ2-3; weak D call: TRBD1 (6 bases). The CDR3 is 14 amino acids. The V and J ends lost 5 bases and 2 bases respectively, with 11 bases between them. Germline lookup yields CDR1 SEHNR and CDR2 FQNEAQ (reference sequence). CDR3 sequence reads: CASSPGQYTDTQYF. Written as DNA, the CDR3 is TGTGCCAGCAGCCCCGGACAGTACACAGATACGCAGTATTTT.

This clonotype has more than one count but fewer than ten. The chain combines TRBV28 with TRBJ1-2, with 8 positions matching TRBD1. Germline CDR1 is MDHEN and CDR2 is SYDVKM. J gave up 4 bases and V 5 bases, and 6 bases lay outside the gene matches. The CDR3 loop spans 14 amino acids. Here the CDR3 reads CASSHGQGGYGYTF. In DNA form, the CDR3 reads TGTGCCAGCAGTCACGGACAGGGCGGCTATGGCTACACCTTC.

Ten or more counts support this clonotype. The CDR3, as DNA: TGTGCCAGCAGTCCCCCCTCATTGACAGGCATTCAGTACTTC. Encoded protein: CASSPPSLTGIQYF. The chain couples TRBV28 to TRBJ2-4; a possible D gene is TRBD1 (6 bases). The germline V and J ends were trimmed by 5 bases and 9 bases, with 17 bases remaining between them. The CDR3 covers 14 residues. CDR1 MDHEN and CDR2 SYDVKM come from the germline V gene.

In its sample, this clonotype was seen many times. The V call is TRBV9, the J call TRBJ1-3; 7 bases match TRBD1. The CDR3 runs to 16 residues. The trim removed 4 bases at V and 4 bases at J, leaving 11 bases unmatched. Germline V gene lookup returns CDR1 SGDLS and CDR2 YYNGEE. Here the CDR3 DNA reads TGTGCCAGCAGCAATCGCCAGGGGGGACTCGGAAACACCATATATTTT. This translates into CASSNRQGGLGNTIYF.

The chain employs TRBV28 and TRBJ2-7; D gene unclear. V shed 7 bases and J shed 2 bases, with 12 bases lying between them. The CDR3 consists of 13 residues. Germline assignment: CDR1 MDHEN and CDR2 SYDVKM. CDR3 protein: CASTLPGAYEQYF. The DNA of the CDR3 is TGTGCCAGCACCCTCCCCGGCGCCTACGAGCAGTACTTC.

DNA for the CDR3: TGTGCCAGCAGCGCCGCCGGGACAGGGATAAACACTGAAGCTTTCTTT. This translates into CASSAAGTGINTEAFF. This chain connects TRBV5-6 to TRBJ1-1; 9 positions agree with TRBD1. V dropped 4 bases and J dropped 2; count of bases not matched to a gene: 9. Looked up from germline, CDR1 is SGHDT and CDR2 is YYEEEE. CDR3 length equals 16 residues.